The 4 T cell receptor beta chains below were found in one sample sequenced in a study of blood T cell repertoires in COVID-19. Clones were read by immunoSEQ multiplex PCR, and TCRdb kept only the in-frame ones, dropping some. In the table there are some 100,000 clones, approximately 88% of which are singletons. The material sequenced was peripheral blood. These receptors all come from a woman in her fifties or sixties with acute or convalescent COVID-19.

V gene TRBV6-5 combines with J gene TRBJ2-1; weak D call: TRBD1 (6 bases). Trimming took off 7 bases at V and 2 bases at J, with 15 bases between the two ends. This CDR3 region has 15 residues. The germline V gene has CDR1 MNHEY and CDR2 SVGAGI. CDR3 nucleotide sequence: TGTGCCAGCATTCTGACAGGTTCAGCCTACAATGAGCAGTTCTTC. It is translated as CASILTGSAYNEQFF.

V is TRBV24-1 and J is TRBJ2-1; D is perhaps TRBD1 (5 bases). CDR1 KGHDR and CDR2 SFDVKD come from the germline V gene. This CDR3 comprises 13 residues. The germline V and J ends were trimmed by 6 bases and 2 bases, with 7 bases remaining between them. CDR3 region: CATSPDTYNEQFF. The CDR3, as DNA: TGTGCCACCAGTCCGGACACCTACAATGAGCAGTTCTTC.

The table lists this clone with a few counts. The CDR3 nucleotides read TGTGCCAGCAGGGGCGGCGGCAGGGGGTTCGAGCAGTACTTC. This encodes CASRGGGRGFEQYF. The V gene is TRBV27, the J gene TRBJ2-7, with 7 bases identical to TRBD1. The V segment lost 6 bases and the J segment 6 bases; nucleotides outside the gene matches: 11. The CDR3 extends over 14 amino acids. CDR1 is MNHEY and CDR2 is SMNVEV in the germline V gene (reference sequence).

This clone occurred a few times. The genes are TRBV6-5 and TRBJ1-4, with D perhaps TRBD1 (6 bases). V lost 6 bases, J lost 8 bases, and 16 bases lay in between. The V gene's germline CDR1 is MNHEY and CDR2 SVGAGI. The CDR3 is 14 amino acids. Here the CDR3 DNA reads TGTGCCAGCAGCTTACAGGGAGGGCGAGAAAAACTGTTTTTT. Translating it yields CASSLQGGREKLFF.